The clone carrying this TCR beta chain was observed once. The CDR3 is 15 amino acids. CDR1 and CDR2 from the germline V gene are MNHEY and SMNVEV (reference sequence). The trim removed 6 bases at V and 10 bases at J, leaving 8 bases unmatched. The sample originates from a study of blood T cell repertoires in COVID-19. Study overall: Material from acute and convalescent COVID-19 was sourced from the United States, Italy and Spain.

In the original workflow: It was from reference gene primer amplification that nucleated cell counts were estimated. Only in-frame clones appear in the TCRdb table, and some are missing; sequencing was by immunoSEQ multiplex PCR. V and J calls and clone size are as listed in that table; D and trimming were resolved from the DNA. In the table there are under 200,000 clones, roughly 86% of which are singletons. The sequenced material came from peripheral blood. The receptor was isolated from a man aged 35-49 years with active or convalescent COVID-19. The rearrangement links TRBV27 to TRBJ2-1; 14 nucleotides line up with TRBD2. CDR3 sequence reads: CASRAGTSGGHEQFF. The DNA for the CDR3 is TGTGCCAGCAGAGCCGGGACTAGCGGGGGCCACGAGCAGTTCTTC.